The sample holds many counts of the clone carrying this T cell receptor beta chain. This specimen comes from a study of T cells in Graves' hyperthyroidism and ophthalmopathy. Lactation, pregnancy, other autoimmune disease or uncontrolled infection excluded patients. The investigators amplified TCR beta CDR3 regions from RNA transcripts. The HTBI primer set served for first-round RT-PCR of the TCR CDR3. Using its own MiXCR run on the multiplex PCR reads, TCRdb lists one record per CDR3 protein. The sample contains hundreds of thousands of distinct CDR3 sequences, 14% of which appear only once. V dropped 2 bases and J dropped 6 bases, with 20 bases sitting between them. The CDR3 consists of 17 residues.

Input material: blood. This TCR was recovered from a woman younger than 35 with Graves' hyperthyroidism. The chain uses TRBV12-3 or TRBV12-4 and TRBJ2-1; a weak D match, TRBD2 (6 bases). The CDR3 bases are TGTGCCAGCAGTTTACCTCGGAGGGGACCCGGGGCCAATGAGCAGTTCTTC. Translating it yields CASSLPRRGPGANEQFF.